This T cell receptor (beta chain) was found in a study of shared clonotypes between healthy human individuals. Study-wide context: Researchers drew samples from two women and a few men aged 18 to 49.

Sorted-subset replicate PCR reactions were performed with approximately 0.2 ug DNA, corresponding to tens of thousands of T cell genomes. The data were produced by immunoSEQ multiplex PCR, yet TCRdb's version contains in-frame clones alone and is incomplete. This repertoire shows about 2.3 million clones, roughly 93% found once; its top ten account for under 0.45%. This CDR3 contains 11 residues. CDR1 is DFQATT, CDR2 SNEGSKA, per germline (reference sequence). Trimming took off 6 bases at V and 8 bases at J, with 13 bases between the two ends. The healthy adult donors were HIV-negative and reported no recent acute infections or vaccinations. The donors, all of them Caucasian adults, lived in Nashville, Tennessee.

The V and J genes are TRBV20-1 and TRBJ1-2; TRBD1 might be the D (5 bases). What was sequenced was naive CD4+ T cells from PBMCs. Subset specified: CD45RA+ positively selected. The receptor comes from a man younger than 35 in good health. Some clones in this sample may be carry-over from other donors' samples. The CDR3 coding sequence is TGCAGTGCAGAACAGGAGGAAGGCTACACCTTC. Its protein is CSAEQEEGYTF.